This T cell receptor beta chain is drawn from a study of T cell responses to AZD1222 COVID-19 vaccine. On this clone itself: What it binds is unknown.

V shed 3 bases and J 2 bases; nucleotides not matched to a gene: 9. Germline loops: CDR1 LNHDA, CDR2 SQIVND (reference sequence). The CDR3 contains 17 residues. Notes on the study in general: Seropositive AZD1222 recipients at baseline numbered only 5 to 7.

Measured with immunoSEQ multiplex PCR; TCRdb has only the in-frame clones, and not every one. Of about 150,000 clones in the sample, approximately 90% are singletons; the top ten hold under 2%. The chain has TRBV19 and TRBJ1-5; 8 bases are a match to TRBD1. The source was peripheral blood, collected 28 days after the second AZD1222 dose. The TCR comes from an adult who received the AZD1222 COVID-19 vaccine. The CDR3 is CASSMGQARGGNQPQHF. Written as DNA, the CDR3 is TGTGCCAGTAGTATGGGACAGGCCAGGGGAGGCAATCAGCCCCAGCATTTT.